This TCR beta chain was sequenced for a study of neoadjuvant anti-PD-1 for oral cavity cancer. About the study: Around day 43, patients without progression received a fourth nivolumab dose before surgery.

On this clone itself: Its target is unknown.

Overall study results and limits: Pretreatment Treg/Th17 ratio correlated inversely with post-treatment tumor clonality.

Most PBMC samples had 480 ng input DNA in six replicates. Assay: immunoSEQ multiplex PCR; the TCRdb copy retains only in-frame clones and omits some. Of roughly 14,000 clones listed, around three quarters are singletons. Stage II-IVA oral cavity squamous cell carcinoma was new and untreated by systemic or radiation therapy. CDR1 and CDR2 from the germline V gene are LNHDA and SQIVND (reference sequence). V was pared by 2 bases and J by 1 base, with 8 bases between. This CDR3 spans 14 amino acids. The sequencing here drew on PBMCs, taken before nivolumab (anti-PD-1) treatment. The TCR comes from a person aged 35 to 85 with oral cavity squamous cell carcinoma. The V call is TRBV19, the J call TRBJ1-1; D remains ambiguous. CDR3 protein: CASSIRGPNTEAFF. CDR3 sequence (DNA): TGTGCCAGTAGTATAAGAGGGCCGAACACTGAAGCTTTCTTT.